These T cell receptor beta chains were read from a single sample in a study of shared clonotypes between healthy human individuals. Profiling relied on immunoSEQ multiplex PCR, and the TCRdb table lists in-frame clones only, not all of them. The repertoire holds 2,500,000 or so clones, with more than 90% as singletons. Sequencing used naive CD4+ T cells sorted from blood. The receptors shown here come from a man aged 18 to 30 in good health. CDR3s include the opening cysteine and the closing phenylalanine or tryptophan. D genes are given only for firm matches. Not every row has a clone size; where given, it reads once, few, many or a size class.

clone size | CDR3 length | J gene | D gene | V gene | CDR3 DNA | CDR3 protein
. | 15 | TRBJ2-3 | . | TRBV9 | TGTGCCAGCAGCGACACCCCCGGCAGGGCGGATACGCAGTATTTT | CASSDTPGRADTQYF
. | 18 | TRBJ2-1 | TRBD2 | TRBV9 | TGTGCCAGCAGCGTAGCCCTAGGGACTAGCGGGAGAGCAGGTGAGCAGTTCTTC | CASSVALGTSGRAGEQFF
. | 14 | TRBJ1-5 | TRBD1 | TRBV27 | TGTGCCAGCAGTTCGACAGGGGGATATCAGCCCCAGCATTTT | CASSSTGGYQPQHF
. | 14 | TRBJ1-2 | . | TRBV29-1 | TGCAGCGCTGAGCGCCCGGGGGGTAACTATGGCTACACCTTC | CSAERPGGNYGYTF
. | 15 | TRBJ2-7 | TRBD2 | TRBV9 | TGTGCCAGCAGCGTAGATGGCGGGAGCTCCTACGAGCAGTACTTC | CASSVDGGSSYEQYF
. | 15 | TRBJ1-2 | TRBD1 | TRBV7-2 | TGTGCCAGCAGCTTAGCTTCGACAGGGGACTATGGCTACACCTTC | CASSLASTGDYGYTF
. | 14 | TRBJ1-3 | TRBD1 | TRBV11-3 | TGTGCCAGCAGCGACAGGGGTTCCGGAAACACCATATATTTT | CASSDRGSGNTIYF
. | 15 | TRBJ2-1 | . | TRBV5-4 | TGTGCCAGCAGCTTGCCTGGTGACTTGAACAATGAGCAGTTCTTC | CASSLPGDLNNEQFF
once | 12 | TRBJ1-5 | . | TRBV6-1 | TGTGCCAGCAGCACGAACGTTCAGCCCCAGCATTTT | CASSTNVQPQHF
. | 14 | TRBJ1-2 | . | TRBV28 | TGTGCCAGCAGTTTAAAGCAGGGGCCCTATGGCTACACCTTC | CASSLKQGPYGYTF
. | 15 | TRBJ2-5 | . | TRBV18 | TGTGCCAGCTCACCACAGCAAGCGGTCCAAGAGACCCAGTACTTC | CASSPQQAVQETQYF
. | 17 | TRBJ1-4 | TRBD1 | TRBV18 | TGTGCCAGCTCACGTACAGGGGTTCGCGCAACTAATGAAAAACTGTTTTTT | CASSRTGVRATNEKLFF
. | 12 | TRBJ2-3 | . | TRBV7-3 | TGTGCCAGCAGCTTTCCATCAGATACGCAGTATTTT | CASSFPSDTQYF
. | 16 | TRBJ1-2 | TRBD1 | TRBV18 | TGTGCCAGCTCACCGCAGGGGGCCGACGTCTATGGAGGCTACACCTTC | CASSPQGADVYGGYTF
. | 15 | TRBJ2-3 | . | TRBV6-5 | TGTGCCAGCAGTTACATTGGTATTAGCACAGATACGCAGTATTTT | CASSYIGISTDTQYF
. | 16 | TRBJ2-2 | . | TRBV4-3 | TGCGCCAGCAGCCAAGATAGGAATCCGGGGGCGTGGGAGCTGTTTTTT | CASSQDRNPGAWELFF
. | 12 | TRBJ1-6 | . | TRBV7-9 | TGTGCCAGCAGCCCAGGGGTTTCACCCCTCCACTTT | CASSPGVSPLHF
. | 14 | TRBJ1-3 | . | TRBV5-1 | TGCGCCAGCAGCTTTGAAGGGTCTGGAAACACCATATATTTT | CASSFEGSGNTIYF
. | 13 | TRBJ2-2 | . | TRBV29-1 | TGCAGCGTTGTGCTACGCCTCACCGGGGAGCTGTTTTTT | CSVVLRLTGELFF
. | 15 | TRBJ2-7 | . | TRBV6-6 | TGTGCCAGCAGCCCCGTCGGGCGTTCATCCTACGAGCAGTACTTC | CASSPVGRSSYEQYF
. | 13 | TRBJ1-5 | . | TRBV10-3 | TGTGCCATCAGCTACGACAGGAATCAGCCCCAGCATTTT | CAISYDRNQPQHF
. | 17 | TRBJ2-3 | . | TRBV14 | TGTGCCAGCAGCCAAAAGGACTATTTGTGGATTGCAAATCCGCAGTATTTT | CASSQKDYLWIANPQYF
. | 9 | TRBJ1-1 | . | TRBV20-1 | TGCAGTGCTAGCCCCATGGAGGTCTTT | CSASPMEVF
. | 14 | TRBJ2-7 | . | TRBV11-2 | TGTGCCAGCAGCTTAGCTCCTGACAACTACGAGCAGTACTTC | CASSLAPDNYEQYF
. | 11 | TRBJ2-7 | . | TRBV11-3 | TGTGCCAGTGGGTGGGGGGCGCCGCAGTACTTC | CASGWGAPQYF
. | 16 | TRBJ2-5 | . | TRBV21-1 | TGTGCCAGCAGCAAAGGACTAGCGGGGGGATACGAGACCCAGTACTTC | CASSKGLAGGYETQYF
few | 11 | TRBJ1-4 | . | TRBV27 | TGTGCCAGCAGATGGGATGAAAAACTGTTTTTT | CASRWDEKLFF
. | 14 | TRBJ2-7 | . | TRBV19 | TGTGCCAGTAATCCGGGACTCCAGTCCTCCGAGCAGTACTTC | CASNPGLQSSEQYF
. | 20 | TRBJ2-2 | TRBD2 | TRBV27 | TGTGCCAGCAGTTTCCGGCCGCTGGGAACTAGCGGGGGGCTCACCGGGGAGCTGTTTTTT | CASSFRPLGTSGGLTGELFF
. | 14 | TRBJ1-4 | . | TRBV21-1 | TGTGCCAGAACCTTCCGGGCGGTGGATGAAAAACTGTTTTTT | CARTFRAVDEKLFF
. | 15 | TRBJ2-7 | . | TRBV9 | TGTGCCAGCAGCGTAGGGGCCTTACCAATATACGAGCAGTACTTC | CASSVGALPIYEQYF
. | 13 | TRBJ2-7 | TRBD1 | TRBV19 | TGTGCCACTGCCGAGCAGGGGGCAGACGAGCAGTACTTC | CATAEQGADEQYF
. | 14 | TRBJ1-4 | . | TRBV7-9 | TGTGCCAGCAGCCCAGCGGAGGGTTTAAGGAAACTGTTTTTT | CASSPAEGLRKLFF
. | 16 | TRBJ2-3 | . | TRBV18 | TGTGCCAGCTCACCACCAATGGGGGCTAGCACAGATACGCAGTATTTT | CASSPPMGASTDTQYF
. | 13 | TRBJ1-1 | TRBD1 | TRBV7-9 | TGTGCCAGCAGCGTGGGACAGGATACTGAAGCTTTCTTT | CASSVGQDTEAFF
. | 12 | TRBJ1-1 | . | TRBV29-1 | TGCAGCGCCCAACAGGGTAACACTGAAGCTTTCTTT | CSAQQGNTEAFF
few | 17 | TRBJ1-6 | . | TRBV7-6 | TGTGCCAGCAGCCCTGGGACAATGAGCTCCTATAATTCACCCCTCCACTTT | CASSPGTMSSYNSPLHF
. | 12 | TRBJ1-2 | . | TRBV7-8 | TGTGCCAGCAGCCTCGTCGGGGGTGGCTACACCTTC | CASSLVGGGYTF
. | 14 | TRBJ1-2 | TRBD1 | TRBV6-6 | TGTGCCAGCAGGCAACAGGGGGTGAGCTATGGCTACACCTTC | CASRQQGVSYGYTF
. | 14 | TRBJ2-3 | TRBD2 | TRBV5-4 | TGTGCCAGCAGGATTGATAGCGGGATCGATACGCAGTATTTT | CASRIDSGIDTQYF
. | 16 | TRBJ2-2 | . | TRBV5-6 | TGTGCCAGCAGCTTGTATGAGACAGGGAACACCGGGGAGCTGTTTTTT | CASSLYETGNTGELFF
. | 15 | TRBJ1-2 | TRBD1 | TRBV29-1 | TGCAGCGTCGGGACAGGCCGCGGGGTGGTCGTTGGCTACACCTTC | CSVGTGRGVVVGYTF
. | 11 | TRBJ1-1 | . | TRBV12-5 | TGTGCTAGTGGTGTAGGGGCTGAAGCTTTCTTT | CASGVGAEAFF
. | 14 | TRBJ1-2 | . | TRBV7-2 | TGTGCCAGCAGCCTGGGGATCGTCGACTATGGCTACACCTTC | CASSLGIVDYGYTF
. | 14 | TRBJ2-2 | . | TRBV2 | TGTGCCAGCACCTCCTCGGGAGACACCGGGGAGCTGTTTTTT | CASTSSGDTGELFF
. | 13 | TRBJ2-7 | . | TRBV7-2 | TGTGCCAGCAGCCCCAGGGCAGGCCCCGAGCAGTACTTC | CASSPRAGPEQYF
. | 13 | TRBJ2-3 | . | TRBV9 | TGTGCCAGCAGCGCCTCCTTAACAGATACGCAGTATTTT | CASSASLTDTQYF
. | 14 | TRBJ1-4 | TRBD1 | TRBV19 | TGTGCCAGTAGTTTCCGGGACAGACCTTCCAAACTGTTTTTT | CASSFRDRPSKLFF
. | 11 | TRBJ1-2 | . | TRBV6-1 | TGTGCCAGCAGTGAAGCCTATGGCTACACCTTC | CASSEAYGYTF
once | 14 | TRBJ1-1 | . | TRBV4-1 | TGCGCCAGCAGCCAAAGCCAGGTGAACACTGAAGCTTTCTTT | CASSQSQVNTEAFF